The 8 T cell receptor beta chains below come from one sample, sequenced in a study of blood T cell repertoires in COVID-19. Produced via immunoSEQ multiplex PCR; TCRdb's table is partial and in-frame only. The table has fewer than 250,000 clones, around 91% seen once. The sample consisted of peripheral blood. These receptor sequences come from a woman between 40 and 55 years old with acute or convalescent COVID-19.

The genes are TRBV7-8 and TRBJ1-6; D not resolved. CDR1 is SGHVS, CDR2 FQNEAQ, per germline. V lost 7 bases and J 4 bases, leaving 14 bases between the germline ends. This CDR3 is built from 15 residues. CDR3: CASTKSDSYNSPLHF. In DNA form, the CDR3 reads TGTGCCAGCACCAAGAGCGACTCTTATAATTCACCCCTCCACTTT. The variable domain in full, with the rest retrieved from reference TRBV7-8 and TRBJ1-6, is GAGVSQSPRYKVAKRGQDVALRCDPISGHVSLFWYQQALGQGPEFLTYFQNEAQLDKSGLPSDRFFAERPEGSVSTLKIQRTQQEDSAVYLCASTKSDSYNSPLHFGNGTRLTVT.

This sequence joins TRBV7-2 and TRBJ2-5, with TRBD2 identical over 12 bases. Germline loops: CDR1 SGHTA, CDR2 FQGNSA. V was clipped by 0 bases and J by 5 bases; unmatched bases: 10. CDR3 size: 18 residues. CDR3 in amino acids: CASSLAGPSGGALETQYF. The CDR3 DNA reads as TGTGCCAGCAGCTTAGCCGGCCCTAGCGGGGGGGCGTTGGAGACCCAGTACTTC. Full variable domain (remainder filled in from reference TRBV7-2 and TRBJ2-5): GAGVSQSPSNKVTEKGKDVELRCDPISGHTALYWYRQSLGQGLEFLIYFQGNSAPDKSGLPSDRFSAERTGGSVSTLTIQRTQQEDSAVYLCASSLAGPSGGALETQYFGPGTRLLVL.

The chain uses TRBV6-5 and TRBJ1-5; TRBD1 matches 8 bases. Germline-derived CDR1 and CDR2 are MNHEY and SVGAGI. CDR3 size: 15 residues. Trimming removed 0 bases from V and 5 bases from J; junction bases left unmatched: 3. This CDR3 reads CASSYSDRAHQPQHF. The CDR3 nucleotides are TGTGCCAGCAGTTACTCGGACAGGGCCCATCAGCCCCAGCATTTT.

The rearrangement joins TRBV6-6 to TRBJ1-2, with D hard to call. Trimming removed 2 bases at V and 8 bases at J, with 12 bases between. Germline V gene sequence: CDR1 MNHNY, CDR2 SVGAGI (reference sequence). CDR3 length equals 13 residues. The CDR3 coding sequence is TGTGCCAGCAGTTACCTGTCAGAGGAAGGCTACACCTTC. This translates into CASSYLSEEGYTF.

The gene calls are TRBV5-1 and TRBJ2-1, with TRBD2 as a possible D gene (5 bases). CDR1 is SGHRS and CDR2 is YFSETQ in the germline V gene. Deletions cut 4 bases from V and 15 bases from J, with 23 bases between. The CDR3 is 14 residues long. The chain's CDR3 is CASSPSGGYLMGFF. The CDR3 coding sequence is TGCGCCAGCAGCCCGAGCGGTGGCTACCTTATGGGGTTCTTC.

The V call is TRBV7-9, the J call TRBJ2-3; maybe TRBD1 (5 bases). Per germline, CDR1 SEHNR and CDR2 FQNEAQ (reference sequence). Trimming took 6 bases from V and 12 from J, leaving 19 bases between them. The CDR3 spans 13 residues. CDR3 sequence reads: CASSTNDRTEQYF. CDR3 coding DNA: TGTGCCAGCAGTACCAACGACAGAACCGAACAGTATTTT.

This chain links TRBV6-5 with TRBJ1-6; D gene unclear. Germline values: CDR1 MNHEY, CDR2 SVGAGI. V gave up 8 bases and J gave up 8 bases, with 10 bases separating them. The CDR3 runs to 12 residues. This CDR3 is CASFYPDSPLHF. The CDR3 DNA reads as TGTGCCAGCTTTTATCCTGATTCACCCCTCCACTTT.

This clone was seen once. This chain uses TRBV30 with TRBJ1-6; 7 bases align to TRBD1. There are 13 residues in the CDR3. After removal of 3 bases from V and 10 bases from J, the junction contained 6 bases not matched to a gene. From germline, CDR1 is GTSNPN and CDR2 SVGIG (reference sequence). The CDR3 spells CAWRRQGRSPLHF. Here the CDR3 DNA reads TGTGCCTGGAGACGACAGGGACGATCACCCCTCCACTTT. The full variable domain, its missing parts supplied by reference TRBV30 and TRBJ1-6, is SQTIHQWPATLVQPVGSPLSLECTVEGTSNPNLYWYRQAAGRGLQLLFYSVGIGQISSEVPQNLSASRPQDRQFILSSKKLLLSDSGFYLCAWRRQGRSPLHFGNGTRLTVT.